Each of the 15 T cell receptor beta chains below was sequenced from the same sample in a study of cytomegalovirus exposure and HLA in healthy donors. Assay used: immunoSEQ multiplex PCR; TCRdb lists only in-frame clones, some missing. The sample has 150,000 to 200,000 clones, 88% seen once. Sequencing used PBMCs. Receptors were obtained from a man younger than 35 in good health and CMV-seronegative.

The chain couples TRBV5-1 to TRBJ1-2, with 10 bases identical to TRBD1. Germline CDR1 and CDR2: SGHRS and YFSETQ. V lost 4 bases and J lost 1; bases outside the gene matches: 4. The CDR3 has 15 amino acids. The CDR3 region has the DNA TGCGCCAGCAGCGGGGGGACAGGGGTTAACTATGGCTACACCTTC. Amino acids: CASSGGTGVNYGYTF.

V gene TRBV7-2 combines with J gene TRBJ1-1, with D possibly TRBD1 on 5 matching bases. CDR1 and CDR2 (germline): SGHTA, FQGNSA. This CDR3 comprises 14 residues. The germline V and J ends were trimmed by 5 bases and 0 bases, with 10 bases remaining between them. CDR3 amino acids: CASSPDSMNTEAFF. The CDR3 DNA is TGTGCCAGCAGCCCTGACAGCATGAACACTGAAGCTTTCTTT.

V gene TRBV5-1 combines with J gene TRBJ1-1, with 8 bases lining up with TRBD1. The CDR3 length is 17 residues. The V and J ends lost 3 bases and 0 bases, in that order; junction bases with no gene match: 10. Germline assignment: CDR1 SGHRS and CDR2 YFSETQ. CDR3 amino acids: CASSSSPGTGLNTEAFF. DNA of the CDR3: TGCGCCAGCAGCTCCAGTCCCGGGACAGGACTGAACACTGAAGCTTTCTTT. Together with reference TRBV5-1 and TRBJ1-1, the CDR3 gives the full variable domain: KAGVTQTPRYLIKTRGQQVTLSCSPISGHRSVSWYQQTPGQGLQFLFEYFSETQRNKGNFPGRFSGRQFSNSRSEMNVSTLELGDSALYLCASSSSPGTGLNTEAFFGQGTRLTVV.

The chain is built from TRBV5-6 and TRBJ2-7, with 7 bases aligning to TRBD2. J lost 0 bases, V lost 4 bases, and 13 bases had no gene match. This CDR3 has 17 amino acids. Germline loops: CDR1 SGHDT, CDR2 YYEEEE. The CDR3 reads CASSHDRLALSSYEQYV. The CDR3 nucleotides are TGTGCCAGCAGCCATGATCGACTAGCTCTGAGCTCCTACGAGCAGTACGTC.

The chain links TRBV7-2 to TRBJ2-2, with 9 positions matching TRBD1. Trimming took 4 bases from V and 5 from J; bases not matched to a gene: 5. CDR1 is SGHTA, CDR2 FQGNSA, per germline. This CDR3 is 15 amino acids long. The CDR3 loop reads CASSSTGGWTGELFF. The CDR3 DNA reads as TGTGCCAGCAGCTCAACAGGGGGCTGGACCGGGGAGCTGTTTTTT.

This chain connects TRBV5-6 to TRBJ1-1; D remains unclear. Germline CDR1 SGHDT, CDR2 YYEEEE. Trimming pared 5 bases from V and 7 bases from J, leaving 15 bases between. The CDR3 sequence is 13 residues long. This chain's CDR3 is CASSFGYLGEAFF. CDR3 nucleotides: TGTGCCAGCAGTTTTGGATATCTAGGTGAAGCTTTCTTT. The full variable domain, in which reference TRBV5-6 and TRBJ1-1 provide the parts outside the CDR3, is DAGVTQSPTHLIKTRGQQVTLRCSPKSGHDTVSWYQQALGQGPQFIFQYYEEEERQRGNFPDRFSGHQFPNYSSELNVNALLLGDSALYLCASSFGYLGEAFFGQGTRLTVV.

The chain has TRBV6-5 and TRBJ1-1, with no clear D. This CDR3 region has 11 residues. V shed 6 bases and J shed 5 bases, with 7 bases lying between them. Germline V gives CDR1 MNHEY, CDR2 SVGAGI. CDR3 sequence reads: CASSPGTEAFF. The CDR3 nucleotides read TGTGCCAGCAGCCCCGGGACTGAAGCTTTCTTT.

This clone was found once. The rearrangement uses TRBV4-3 and TRBJ2-1; 8 bases fit TRBD2. The ends lost 0 bases at V and 7 bases at J; junction bases unmatched: 14. CDR3 length: 18 amino acids. The V gene's germline CDR1 is LGHNA and CDR2 YSLEER. The DNA for the CDR3 is TGCGCCAGCAGCCAAGATCCGTACCCGGGAGGGCCGGGAAATGAGCAGTTCTTC. It translates to CASSQDPYPGGPGNEQFF.

The CDR3 is CASSFDRVANTEAFF. CDR3 in DNA: TGTGCCAGCAGTTTCGACAGGGTGGCGAACACTGAAGCTTTCTTT. The chain combines TRBV5-6 with TRBJ1-1; 7 bases are shared with TRBD1. V lost 5 bases, J lost 1 base, and 8 bases stayed unmatched. This CDR3 has 15 amino acids. Per germline, CDR1 SGHDT and CDR2 YYEEEE.

This clone showed up just a few times. This chain connects TRBV11-2 to TRBJ2-5; 10 bases fit TRBD1. This CDR3 spans 16 amino acids. V lost 5 bases and J lost 5; bases outside the gene matches: 11. Germline CDR1 is SGHAT and CDR2 is FQNNGV. CDR3 sequence (DNA): TGTGCCAGCAGCGCGACAGGGGGCTTCCGTACGGAGACCCAGTACTTC. Translation gives CASSATGGFRTETQYF.

The chain combines TRBV7-9 with TRBJ2-6; TRBD2 might be the D (5 bases). Germline CDR1 is SEHNR and CDR2 is FQNEAQ (reference sequence). Trimming left V 5 bases short and J 2 bases short, with 16 bases between. The CDR3 length is 17 residues. The CDR3: CASSPPFRGTGANVLTF. CDR3 coding DNA: TGTGCCAGCAGCCCACCCTTCCGAGGGACTGGGGCCAACGTCCTGACTTTC. The complete variable domain, with remaining parts taken from reference TRBV7-9 and TRBJ2-6, reads DTGVSQNPRHKITKRGQNVTFRCDPISEHNRLYWYRQTLGQGPEFLTYFQNEAQLEKSRLLSDRFSAERPKGSFSTLEIQRTEQGDSAMYLCASSPPFRGTGANVLTFGAGSRLTVL.

The chain employs TRBV7-9 and TRBJ2-3; the D is unclear. V lost 8 bases, J lost 2 bases, and 14 bases lay in between. The CDR3 is 14 amino acids. Per the germline V gene, CDR1 is SEHNR and CDR2 is FQNEAQ (reference sequence). In DNA, the CDR3 is TGTGCCAGCTCGATAGACTCGCCCACAGATACGCAGTATTTT. It codes for CASSIDSPTDTQYF.

The J gene is TRBJ2-3, the V gene TRBV27; 7 bases line up with TRBD2. V lost 7 bases, J lost 2 bases, and 9 bases stayed unmatched. Germline loops: CDR1 MNHEY, CDR2 SMNVEV (reference sequence). CDR3 length: 15 amino acids. The CDR3 protein is CASNTWGGPTDTQYF. CDR3 DNA: TGTGCCAGCAACACCTGGGGGGGACCCACAGATACGCAGTATTTT.

The chain combines TRBV11-2 with TRBJ1-5; D is possibly TRBD1 (5 bases). The CDR3 is 14 residues long. V was cut by 3 bases and J by 3 bases, with 9 bases left in between. From germline, CDR1 is SGHAT and CDR2 FQNNGV. In DNA form, the CDR3 reads TGTGCCAGCAGCTTTTCAGGGTCCAATCAGCCCCAGCATTTT. Translated: CASSFSGSNQPQHF.

The chain couples TRBV6-6 to TRBJ2-3, with D perhaps matching TRBD1 (5 bases). Germline CDR1 MNHNY, CDR2 SVGAGI (reference sequence). The CDR3 totals 16 residues. Deletions cut 2 bases from V and 4 bases from J, with 16 bases between. The CDR3 loop reads CASSYARVSSADTQYF. For the CDR3, the DNA is TGTGCCAGCAGTTACGCCAGGGTATCATCCGCAGATACGCAGTATTTT.